This TCR beta chain was obtained from a study of T-cell memory formation after mild COVID-19. Study context: Largely, TCR clusters stayed within a single donor.

Study observations and caveats: That cross-reactive memory joined was suggested by some responding clones appearing in pre-infection memory. For contracting clones, CD4+ ones sat mainly in CM and EM, CD8+ in EMRA.

cDNA libraries for TCR alpha and TCR beta, carrying sample barcodes and UMIs, came from 5'RACE with constant-segment primers. TCRdb re-analysed the 5' RACE reads in MiXCR, keeping a single row per CDR3 protein. The data hold 210,000 or so distinct CDR3 sequences, with about 10% observed a single time. Germline loops: CDR1 SEHNR, CDR2 FQNEAQ (reference sequence). The CDR3 extends over 15 amino acids. J was trimmed by 6 bases and V by 5 bases; bases with no gene match: 10. A few counts support this clonotype. Its antigen is still unknown. The sequencing input was PBMCs or a T cell subset sorted from them (not recorded which). This chain uses TRBV7-9 with TRBJ2-1; 7 positions agree with TRBD1. The sequence came from a man in his late teens or twenties who had mild COVID-19 (a few samples of this study predate the infection). Cell type and time point are not known. The CDR3: CASSPPGQIFNEQFF. Here the CDR3 DNA reads TGTGCCAGCAGCCCCCCGGGACAGATTTTCAATGAGCAGTTCTTC.